A single sample gave rise to the 20 T cell receptor beta chains below, sequenced in a study of control samples from healthy donors and cancer patients. Sequencing was performed with immunoSEQ multiplex PCR; in TCRdb, only in-frame clones are kept and a portion is missing. The sample has around 100,000 clones, 70% to 90% seen once. Sequenced input: blood. Receptors originate from a young man in good health.

The J gene is TRBJ1-5, the V gene TRBV9; weak D call: TRBD1 (5 bases). Trimming stripped 0 bases from V and 1 base from J, with 8 bases between. CDR1 SGDLS and CDR2 YYNGEE come from the germline V gene. This CDR3 contains 15 residues. The CDR3 nucleotides are TGTGCCAGCAGCGTAGGGGGGAGCAGCAATCAGCCCCAGCATTTT. Protein product: CASSVGGSSNQPQHF.

The rearrangement joins TRBV10-1 to TRBJ1-1; D remains ambiguous. Germline V gene sequence: CDR1 WNHNN, CDR2 SYGVQD (reference sequence). This CDR3 contains 14 residues. Trimming shortened V by 0 bases and J by 1 base, and 6 bases separated the two germline ends. CDR3 sequence (DNA): TGCGCCAGCAGTGAGTCCTGGAGGAACACTGAAGCTTTCTTT. Residues: CASSESWRNTEAFF.

V is TRBV27 and J is TRBJ1-2, with D possibly being TRBD1 (6 bases). Looked up from germline, CDR1 is MNHEY and CDR2 is SMNVEV (reference sequence). The CDR3 is 15 amino acids. Trimming took off 5 bases at V and 4 bases at J, with 17 bases between the two ends. Here the CDR3 reads CASSVLGGGLYGYTF. The CDR3, as DNA: TGTGCCAGCAGTGTCTTGGGGGGCGGGCTCTATGGCTACACCTTC.

This clone was observed a few times. The chain carries TRBV18 and TRBJ2-7; D is possibly TRBD1 or TRBD2 (5 bases each). Germline CDR1 KGHSH, CDR2 LQKENI. This CDR3 spans 14 amino acids. Trimming left V 6 bases short and J 2 bases short, with 14 bases between. The DNA for the CDR3 is TGTGCCAGCTCCCTCGGGGACCTTGCCTACGAGCAGTACTTC. This sequence encodes CASSLGDLAYEQYF. Full variable domain (outside the CDR3, taken from reference TRBV18 and TRBJ2-7): NAGVMQNPRHLVRRRGQEARLRCSPMKGHSHVYWYRQLPEEGLKFMVYLQKENIIDESGMPKERFSAEFPKEGPSILRIQQVVRGDSAAYFCASSLGDLAYEQYFGPGTRLTVT.

A single count supports this clone. The gene calls are TRBV27 and TRBJ2-2; D unclear. There are 14 residues in the CDR3. Germline lookup yields CDR1 MNHEY and CDR2 SMNVEV (reference sequence). Trimming left V 1 base short and J 5 bases short, with 8 bases between. The CDR3 DNA follows: TGTGCCAGCAGTTTATTATCAGGAACCGGGGAGCTGTTTTTT. Amino acids: CASSLLSGTGELFF.

This rearrangement joins TRBV30 to TRBJ2-1, with TRBD2 identical over 13 bases. Germline V gene lookup returns CDR1 GTSNPN and CDR2 SVGIG (reference sequence). V gave up 7 bases and J gave up 8 bases; unmatched junction bases: 8. The CDR3 sequence is 14 residues long. CDR3 sequence reads: CASYWTSGSHEQFF. Written as DNA, the CDR3 is TGTGCCTCCTACTGGACTAGCGGGAGTCATGAGCAGTTCTTC.

The chain joins TRBV6-1 to TRBJ2-7, with D tentatively TRBD1 (5 bases). Trimming left V 0 bases short and J 4 bases short, with 13 bases between. The CDR3 covers 15 residues. CDR1 MNHNS and CDR2 SASEGT come from the germline V gene. The CDR3 nucleotides read TGTGCCAGCAGTGAAGCGGATACAGGCCTTTACGAGCAGTACTTC. It encodes CASSEADTGLYEQYF.

V usage is TRBV6-2 or TRBV6-3 and J usage is TRBJ1-1; D might be TRBD1 (5 bases). Between the trimmed V and J ends, which lost 7 bases and 3 bases, there was a span of 12 bases. Germline V lookup: CDR1 MNHEY, CDR2 SVGEGT. There are 13 residues in the CDR3. The CDR3 DNA reads TGTGCCAGCAACCCTGGGGGAGACACTGAAGCTTTCTTT. This codes for CASNPGGDTEAFF.

This chain's CDR3 is CASSPLSMSEKLFF. The CDR3 nucleotides read TGTGCCAGCAGCCCCCTCAGCATGTCGGAAAAACTGTTTTTT. The chain combines TRBV5-6 with TRBJ1-4; D gene uncertain. The germline V and J ends were trimmed by 4 bases and 8 bases, with 15 bases remaining between them. Germline V gene lookup returns CDR1 SGHDT and CDR2 YYEEEE. The CDR3 extends over 14 amino acids.

CDR3: CASSLGDRTTDTQYF. The CDR3 region has the DNA TGTGCCAGCAGCTTAGGGGACAGGACGACAGATACGCAGTATTTT. The rearrangement links TRBV7-6 to TRBJ2-3; 8 positions match TRBD1. Per germline, CDR1 SGHVS and CDR2 FNYEAQ. This CDR3 has 15 amino acids. V shed 1 base, J shed 3 bases, and the junction held 3 bases outside the gene matches.

This sequence joins TRBV29-1 and TRBJ2-1, with 7 bases matching TRBD1. This CDR3 is 12 amino acids long. The V gene end was trimmed by 7 bases and the J gene end by 7 bases; junction bases not matched to a gene: 7. Germline loops: CDR1 SQVTM, CDR2 ANQGSEA. The DNA for the CDR3 is TGCAGCGCAGGCCCCAGGGGGAATGAGCAGTTCTTC. Translated: CSAGPRGNEQFF.

The rearrangement links TRBV19 to TRBJ2-3; 12 nucleotides match TRBD2. Trimming cost V 5 bases and J 5 bases; bases outside gene matches: 8. From germline, CDR1 is LNHDA and CDR2 SQIVND (reference sequence). This CDR3 has 16 residues. In DNA, the CDR3 is TGTGCCAGTAGTCCACTTTCTAGCGGGAGGGGAGATACGCAGTATTTT. Residues: CASSPLSSGRGDTQYF.

V is TRBV7-2 and J is TRBJ1-2; D possibly corresponds to TRBD1 (5 bases). V was pared by 5 bases and J by 4 bases, with 17 bases between. CDR1 and CDR2 (germline): SGHTA, FQGNSA. This CDR3 has 15 amino acids. This CDR3 reads CASSPGDGAVYGYTF. DNA for the CDR3: TGTGCCAGCAGCCCAGGCGACGGGGCCGTCTATGGCTACACCTTC.

The chain carries TRBV19 and TRBJ1-2, with 10 bases matching TRBD1. The germline gives CDR1 LNHDA, CDR2 SQIVND (reference sequence). This CDR3 contains 15 residues. The trim removed 7 bases at V and 2 bases at J, leaving 7 bases unmatched. For the CDR3, the DNA is TGTGCCAGTACCGCCCGGGACAGGGGAAACTATGGCTACACCTTC. Its translation: CASTARDRGNYGYTF.

This clone occurred once. The chain recombines TRBV11-2 with TRBJ2-3, with D tentatively TRBD2 (7 bases). Per the germline V gene, CDR1 is SGHAT and CDR2 is FQNNGV. This CDR3 contains 16 residues. V was clipped by 2 bases and J by 0 bases, with 12 bases between them. CDR3 coding DNA: TGTGCCAGCAGCTTAATGGCGGGGGCTAGCACAGATACGCAGTATTTT. This codes for CASSLMAGASTDTQYF.

The J gene is TRBJ2-2, the V gene TRBV27; a weak D match, TRBD1 (5 bases). V lost 8 bases and J 6 bases, leaving 16 bases between the germline ends. CDR3 size: 14 residues. The germline CDR1 and CDR2 sequences are MNHEY and SMNVEV (reference sequence). The CDR3 DNA follows: TGTGCCAGCGCGCAGGGTACCTTCGCCGGGGAGCTGTTTTTT. It yields the protein CASAQGTFAGELFF.

The J gene is TRBJ1-6, the V gene TRBV9, with 7 bases fitting TRBD1. CDR3 length equals 15 residues. V dropped 7 bases and J dropped 7; count of bases not matched to a gene: 11. Germline assignment: CDR1 SGDLS and CDR2 YYNGEE. CDR3 DNA: TGTGCCAGCTCCAGAACCGGGACAGCGAATTCACCCCTCCACTTT. Its translation: CASSRTGTANSPLHF.

The rearrangement uses TRBV10-1 and TRBJ2-7; D is possibly TRBD1 or TRBD2 (6 bases each). Germline CDR1 is WNHNN and CDR2 is SYGVQD (reference sequence). V was cut by 2 bases and J by 1 base, with 9 bases left in between. The CDR3 has 14 residues. The CDR3 here is CASSETGRSYEQYF. As DNA, the CDR3 is TGCGCCAGCAGTGAGACAGGGAGGTCCTACGAGCAGTACTTC.

The CDR3 sequence: CASSRRPGLAGGSSYNEQFF. CDR3 bases: TGTGCCAGCAGCAGGCGCCCGGGACTAGCGGGAGGGAGCTCCTACAATGAGCAGTTCTTC. The genes are TRBV13 and TRBJ2-1, with 16 bases fitting TRBD2. In germline, CDR1 is PRHDT, CDR2 FYEKMQ (reference sequence). J gave up 0 bases and V 5 bases, and 10 bases lay outside the gene matches. The CDR3 length is 20 residues. Filled out from reference TRBV13 and TRBJ2-1, the complete variable domain reads AAGVIQSPRHLIKEKRETATLKCYPIPRHDTVYWYQQGPGQDPQFLISFYEKMQSDKGSIPDRFSAQQFSDYHSELNMSSLELGDSALYFCASSRRPGLAGGSSYNEQFFGPGTRLTVL.

The J gene is TRBJ2-3, the V gene TRBV27; 8 nucleotides align to TRBD2. Trimming took 1 base from V and 3 from J; bases not matched to a gene: 6. This CDR3 contains 16 residues. CDR1 and CDR2 (germline): MNHEY, SMNVEV (reference sequence). CDR3 residues: CASSLWTGGVTDTQYF. The CDR3 DNA reads TGTGCCAGCAGTTTATGGACGGGAGGGGTTACAGATACGCAGTATTTT.